Following are 25 T cell receptor beta chains from one sample sequenced in a study of T-cell reconstitution after alpha-beta-depleted transplantation in children. The TCRbeta library was prepared with unique molecular identifiers. One entry per CDR3 protein, called by TCRdb with MiXCR from the PCR reads. The data contain hundreds of thousands of distinct CDR3 sequences, 20% to 30% of them singletons. Material: PBMCs, mostly from graft donor cells, obtained 360 days after TCRalphabeta/CD19-depleted stem cell transplant. These receptors all come from a female patient under 10 years old who had a stem cell transplant for congenital amegakaryocytic thrombocytopenia, so the T cells may come from the graft donor.

The rearrangement links TRBV6-2 or TRBV6-3 to TRBJ1-1; D gene ambiguous. This CDR3 contains 16 residues. V was pared by 0 bases and J by 1 base, with 12 bases between. In germline, CDR1 is MNHEY, CDR2 SVGEGT. Written as DNA, the CDR3 is TGTGCCAGCAGTTACTCGCGGGTCCCGGGGAACACTGAAGCTTTCTTT. Its protein product is CASSYSRVPGNTEAFF.

The table lists this clonotype with a few counts. The CDR3 bases are TGTGCCAGCAGGAAGACACAGGGGATAACCTACGAGCAGTACTTC. It is translated as CASRKTQGITYEQYF. The chain employs TRBV6-1 and TRBJ2-7; 7 nucleotides line up with TRBD1. The V gene end was trimmed by 6 bases and the J gene end by 2 bases; junction bases not matched to a gene: 10. The CDR3 contains 15 residues. Germline CDR1 MNHNS, CDR2 SASEGT.

This clonotype was counted between two and nine times. The chain is built from TRBV28 and TRBJ2-7; 7 nucleotides match TRBD2. V lost 3 bases to trimming and J lost 0 bases; unmatched junction nucleotides: 5. The CDR3 extends over 15 amino acids. In germline, CDR1 is MDHEN, CDR2 SYDVKM. The CDR3 spells CASSLGRGSSYEQYF. The CDR3 DNA reads as TGTGCCAGCAGTTTGGGGCGGGGGAGCTCCTACGAGCAGTACTTC.

V usage is TRBV6-5 and J usage is TRBJ1-6, with 9 bases that match TRBD1. The germline V gene encodes CDR1 MNHEY and CDR2 SVGAGI. Unmatched junction bases numbered 6, after V lost 0 bases and J lost 6 bases. This CDR3 comprises 17 residues. The CDR3: CASSYSEPTGGNSPLHF. DNA of the CDR3: TGTGCCAGCAGTTACTCGGAGCCGACAGGGGGTAATTCACCCCTCCACTTT.

V usage is TRBV6-1 and J usage is TRBJ1-6; D is perhaps TRBD1 (5 bases). The CDR3 is 14 residues long. The germline V and J ends were trimmed by 8 bases and 9 bases, with 17 bases remaining between them. CDR1 is MNHNS and CDR2 is SASEGT in the germline V gene. The CDR3 spells CASAEGLVGSPLHF. Here the CDR3 DNA reads TGTGCCAGCGCAGAGGGGCTGGTTGGTTCACCCCTCCACTTT.

The chain recombines TRBV5-1 with TRBJ1-2, with 8 bases aligning to TRBD1. The CDR3 sequence is 15 residues long. The junction had 9 bases not matched to a gene; V was cut back by 2 bases and J by 6 bases. The V gene's germline CDR1 is SGHRS and CDR2 YFSETQ. The CDR3 here is CASSLNQGAKDGYTF. The DNA of the CDR3 is TGCGCCAGCAGCTTAAACCAGGGGGCTAAGGATGGCTACACCTTC.

The V gene is TRBV7-3, the J gene TRBJ2-1, with 10 bases fitting TRBD2. V trimming: 5 bases; J trimming: 4 bases; junction bases outside the gene matches: 5. Germline CDR1 reads SGHTA; CDR2 reads FQGTGA. The CDR3 has 15 residues. This CDR3 is CASSELAGIYNEQFF. CDR3 DNA: TGTGCCAGCAGCGAACTAGCGGGGATTTACAATGAGCAGTTCTTC.

This rearrangement joins TRBV20-1 to TRBJ2-1; perhaps D is TRBD1 or TRBD2 (6 bases each). CDR1 and CDR2 from the germline V gene are DFQATT and SNEGSKA (reference sequence). This CDR3 spans 17 amino acids. V was cut by 5 bases and J by 4 bases, with 24 bases left in between. The CDR3 nucleotides read TGCAGTGCTTGGGGGGCTAGCCCCCGAATAGGGTACAATGAGCAGTTCTTC. It encodes CSAWGASPRIGYNEQFF.

V and J are TRBV4-1 and TRBJ1-2; unclear D gene. Germline loops: CDR1 MGHRA, CDR2 YSYEKL. Trimming took off 0 bases at V and 3 bases at J, with 2 bases between the two ends. This CDR3 contains 12 residues. The CDR3: CASSQDYYGYTF. The DNA of the CDR3 is TGCGCCAGCAGCCAAGACTACTATGGCTACACCTTC.

The rearrangement links TRBV12-3 or TRBV12-4 to TRBJ2-7; TRBD2 matches at 10 bases. The CDR3 has 16 residues. V was clipped by 4 bases and J by 0 bases; unmatched bases: 6. In nucleotides, the CDR3 is TGTGCCAGCAGTTCCTACCTAGCGGGAGCCTCCTACGAGCAGTACTTC. It codes for CASSSYLAGASYEQYF.

The J gene is TRBJ2-1, the V gene TRBV20-1, with TRBD2 identical over 8 bases. V was clipped by 0 bases and J by 6 bases; unmatched bases: 10. Germline loops: CDR1 DFQATT, CDR2 SNEGSKA (reference sequence). The CDR3 length is 16 residues. CDR3 DNA sequence: TGCAGTGCTAGAGATCCGGGGGGGGGCATGAGCAATGAGCAGTTCTTC. Translating gives CSARDPGGGMSNEQFF.

The chain has TRBV25-1 and TRBJ1-1; D ambiguous. Trimming cost V 7 bases and J 4 bases, with 16 bases left between them. CDR3 size: 14 residues. Per the germline V gene, CDR1 is MGHDK and CDR2 is SYGVNS. As DNA, the CDR3 is TGTGCCAGCAAAGGAGGTAGCGCATCCACTGAAGCTTTCTTT. Translation: CASKGGSASTEAFF.

This clonotype was counted a few times. This chain connects TRBV28 to TRBJ2-5; TRBD1 matches 10 bases. Germline V gene sequence: CDR1 MDHEN, CDR2 SYDVKM. CDR3 length: 15 amino acids. V shed 5 bases, J shed 5 bases, and the junction held 8 bases outside the gene matches. The CDR3 nucleotides read TGTGCCAGCAGTCATCCGACAGGGGGCGGGGAGACCCAGTACTTC. Translating gives CASSHPTGGGETQYF.

This clonotype turned up a few times. The chain couples TRBV7-9 to TRBJ2-5; TRBD2 agrees at 7 bases. This CDR3 comprises 14 residues. Germline V gene lookup returns CDR1 SEHNR and CDR2 FQNEAQ (reference sequence). The V and J ends lost 5 bases and 5 bases, in that order; junction bases with no gene match: 8. In DNA form, the CDR3 reads TGTGCCAGCAGCGCCCAGCGGGGAGTGGAGACCCAGTACTTC. Protein product: CASSAQRGVETQYF.

This clonotype appeared a few times. This chain joins TRBV10-3 and TRBJ2-1, with D unresolved. CDR1 ENHRY and CDR2 SYGVKD come from the germline V gene. The ends were cut back, 4 bases at V and 2 bases at J, with 15 bases in the middle. This CDR3 region has 16 residues. The CDR3, as DNA: TGTGCCATCAGTGTCAATTCCGAATTCACCTACAATGAGCAGTTCTTC. Amino acids: CAISVNSEFTYNEQFF.

The table lists this clonotype with a few counts. The genes are TRBV12-3 or TRBV12-4 and TRBJ1-2; no clear D. This CDR3 has 16 amino acids. V was cut by 0 bases and J by 7 bases, with 18 bases left in between. This CDR3 is CASSLAGSGRGSGYTF. For the CDR3, the DNA is TGTGCCAGCAGTTTAGCGGGATCTGGGCGGGGATCTGGCTACACCTTC.

This chain joins TRBV20-1 and TRBJ2-3; 11 bases line up with TRBD2. The germline V gene has CDR1 DFQATT and CDR2 SNEGSKA (reference sequence). This CDR3 is built from 21 residues. After removal of 4 bases from V and 0 bases from J, the junction contained 21 bases not matched to a gene. The CDR3, as DNA: TGCAGTGCTACGGGACAGAAGAAGCGACTAGCGGGAATCCCTAGCACAGATACGCAGTATTTT. The encoded protein is CSATGQKKRLAGIPSTDTQYF.

The rearrangement uses TRBV30 and TRBJ2-1, with 7 bases fitting TRBD2. The CDR3 is 13 residues long. The V gene's germline CDR1 is GTSNPN and CDR2 SVGIG (reference sequence). With 1 base clipped from V and 10 bases from J, the junction kept 7 bases outside the gene matches. The CDR3 nucleotides are TGTGCCTGGAGTGGCGGGAGAGCGGTGGAGCAGTTCTTC. It yields the protein CAWSGGRAVEQFF.

The chain uses TRBV14 and TRBJ2-1; 11 bases map to TRBD2. Trimming removed 4 bases from V and 8 bases from J; junction bases left unmatched: 4. This CDR3 comprises 14 residues. The germline CDR1 and CDR2 sequences are SGHDN and FVKESK. The CDR3 nucleotides are TGTGCCAGCAGCCCCGCTAGCGGGGGGTATGAGCAGTTCTTC. Residues: CASSPASGGYEQFF.

This clonotype was detected a few times. The CDR3 reads CASSLAAIYEQYF. The CDR3 DNA is TGTGCCAGCAGCTTAGCAGCTATCTACGAGCAGTACTTC. V and J are TRBV7-2 and TRBJ2-7; D is unresolved. The germline V and J ends were trimmed by 0 bases and 3 bases, with 6 bases remaining between them. In germline, CDR1 is SGHTA, CDR2 FQGNSA. The CDR3 is 13 amino acids. Full variable domain (remainder filled in from reference TRBV7-2 and TRBJ2-7): GAGVSQSPSNKVTEKGKDVELRCDPISGHTALYWYRQSLGQGLEFLIYFQGNSAPDKSGLPSDRFSAERTGGSVSTLTIQRTQQEDSAVYLCASSLAAIYEQYFGPGTRLTVT.

J is TRBJ1-1 and V is TRBV6-2 or TRBV6-3; 7 bases are shared with TRBD1. Germline V gene data show CDR1 as MNHEY and CDR2 as SVGEGT. The CDR3 loop spans 14 amino acids. Losses at the gene ends were 9 bases for V and 0 bases for J; bases not matched to a gene: 7. The chain's CDR3 is CASTGALMNTEAFF. In DNA form, the CDR3 reads TGTGCCAGTACAGGGGCGCTCATGAACACTGAAGCTTTCTTT.

This clonotype was counted only a few times. The rearrangement uses TRBV5-1 and TRBJ2-3, with TRBD2 as a possible D gene (6 bases). The length of the CDR3 is 17 residues. With 0 bases removed from V and 1 base from J, the gap between germline ends came to 15 bases. From germline, CDR1 is SGHRS and CDR2 YFSETQ. The CDR3 protein is CASSLVRGSGRTDTQYF. The CDR3 DNA is TGCGCCAGCAGCTTGGTTCGGGGGTCGGGGCGCACAGATACGCAGTATTTT.

This clonotype was seen more than once but under ten times. The CDR3 DNA is TGTGCCAGCAGTGACAGGGGAAGCGGGACTGAAGCTTTCTTT. This encodes CASSDRGSGTEAFF. The genes are TRBV28 and TRBJ1-1; 8 bases are shared with TRBD1. The V gene's germline CDR1 is MDHEN and CDR2 SYDVKM. Losses at the gene ends were 5 bases for V and 5 bases for J; bases not matched to a gene: 7. CDR3 length: 14 amino acids.

The chain combines TRBV28 with TRBJ1-2, with TRBD1 matching 8 bases. V gave up 3 bases and J gave up 2 bases; unmatched junction bases: 14. Germline lookup yields CDR1 MDHEN and CDR2 SYDVKM. The CDR3 consists of 18 residues. The CDR3 region has the DNA TGTGCCAGCAGTTTGGGAGGGGACAGGTTCGCCGCCAACTATGGCTACACCTTC. This encodes CASSLGGDRFAANYGYTF.

The chain is built from TRBV27 and TRBJ1-2; tentative D call: TRBD1 (6 bases). CDR1 MNHEY and CDR2 SMNVEV come from the germline V gene (reference sequence). V was trimmed by 4 bases and J by 5 bases, leaving 14 bases between them. The CDR3 has 14 amino acids. The CDR3 spells CASSSRTGQYGYTF. CDR3 bases: TGTGCCAGCAGTTCCCGAACAGGACAGTATGGCTACACCTTC.